This TCR beta chain appears in the sequencing data of a study of CD8+ T cells in alopecia areata. Study-wide points: Sequencing of scalp samples also captures resident alphabeta T cells of normal skin. It was less clear whether patients shared TCRs than it was in mice, possibly because of HLA.

PBMCs were stained for CD3, CD4 and CD8, and CD4+ and CD8+ T cells were sorted. Sequencing relied on a cDNA template that was reverse transcribed from extracted RNA. Profiled with immunoSEQ multiplex PCR; TCRdb holds only in-frame clones, not every one. Here the sample spans under 150,000 clones, 45% to 50% being singletons. In germline, CDR1 is MNHEY, CDR2 SMNVEV (reference sequence). V gave up 5 bases and J gave up 3 bases; unmatched junction bases: 2. The CDR3 is 13 residues long. A note on this clone: Its antigen is not known.

Sequencing was performed on NKG2D-low CD8+ T cells sorted from blood. This TCR came from a human donor with alopecia areata. This sequence joins TRBV27 and TRBJ1-1; the match to TRBD1 covers 8 bases. The CDR3 nucleotides are TGTGCCAGCAGTCTACAGGGGGACACTGAAGCTTTCTTT. Translating gives CASSLQGDTEAFF.